Listed below are T cell receptor beta chains from one sample, sequenced in a study of T-cell reconstitution after alpha-beta-depleted transplantation in children. TCRdb re-analysed the PCR reads in MiXCR, keeping a single row per CDR3 protein. The sample has some 550,000 distinct CDR3 sequences, around 19% seen once. The specimen comprised PBMCs from the stem cell graft donor, sampled from the stem cell graft. These TCRs come from a human donor who donated a stem cell graft to a child with acute lymphoblastic leukemia. Both conserved end residues are part of each CDR3. Each record gives: V gene, D gene, J gene, clone size, CDR3 protein, CDR3 DNA. The D gene is left open where the match is weak. Only some rows state a clone size, as once, few, many or a class for expanded clones.

TRBV5-1	TRBD1	TRBJ1-2	.	CASSLTPSSGGANGYTF	TGCGCCAGCAGCTTGACCCCCTCTTCAGGGGGCGCAAATGGCTACACCTTC
TRBV18	.	TRBJ2-5	.	CASSPLIDLETQYF	TGTGCCAGCTCACCACTAATCGATCTGGAGACCCAGTACTTC
TRBV19	.	TRBJ1-5	many	CASSQGGENQPQHF	TGTGCCAGTAGTCAGGGAGGGGAAAATCAGCCCCAGCATTTT
TRBV19	.	TRBJ1-1	.	CASSMGTQNTEAFF	TGTGCCAGTAGTATGGGGACACAGAACACTGAAGCTTTCTTT
TRBV4-2	TRBD1	TRBJ2-3	few	CASSQAGTGVVRGSTDTQYF	TGTGCCAGCAGCCAAGCCGGGACAGGGGTTGTCAGGGGATCCACAGATACGCAGTATTTT
TRBV25-1	.	TRBJ2-7	few	CASSEFYTYEQYF	TGTGCCAGCAGTGAATTTTACACCTACGAGCAGTACTTC
TRBV5-6	.	TRBJ1-3	.	CASSLETVNSGNTIYF	TGTGCCAGCAGCTTGGAAACGGTCAACTCTGGAAACACCATATATTTT
TRBV12-3/TRBV12-4	TRBD2	TRBJ2-5	.	CASSWGLAVPGAQYF	TGTGCCAGCAGTTGGGGACTAGCGGTTCCTGGGGCCCAGTACTTC
TRBV20-1	.	TRBJ2-3	few	CSARTPDWATDTQYF	TGCAGTGCTAGGACGCCCGACTGGGCCACAGATACGCAGTATTTT
TRBV18	.	TRBJ1-1	few	CASSPQSQNTEAFF	TGTGCCAGCTCACCACAGAGTCAGAACACTGAAGCTTTCTTT
TRBV30	TRBD1	TRBJ2-7	.	CAWSDGTGAYEQYF	TGTGCCTGGAGTGATGGGACAGGGGCCTACGAGCAGTACTTC
TRBV20-1	TRBD2	TRBJ2-2	.	CSARTSTWSGELFF	TGCAGTGCCCGGACTAGTACATGGTCCGGGGAGCTGTTTTTT
TRBV7-9	.	TRBJ2-3	.	CASSLWRRATDTQYF	TGTGCCAGCAGCTTATGGAGGAGGGCCACAGATACGCAGTATTTT
TRBV5-6	.	TRBJ2-5	.	CASSFGLGETQYF	TGTGCCAGCAGCTTCGGCCTAGGAGAGACCCAGTACTTC
TRBV5-1	.	TRBJ1-1	.	CASSLRERGEMNTEAFF	TGCGCCAGCAGCCTGCGAGAGAGGGGCGAAATGAACACTGAAGCTTTCTTT
TRBV5-1	.	TRBJ2-1	.	CASSLSGPSYNEQFF	TGCGCCAGCAGCTTAAGCGGGCCCTCCTACAATGAGCAGTTCTTC